This T cell receptor beta chain comes out of a study of blood T cell repertoires in COVID-19. Whole-study context: Researchers got acute and convalescent COVID-19 samples from the United States, Italy and Spain.

Assay used: immunoSEQ multiplex PCR; TCRdb lists only in-frame clones, some missing. The sample has fewer than 200,000 clones; around 86% are singletons. The Seattle patients, enrolled during active infection, were followed longitudinally. Sequencing input: peripheral blood. This sequence was found in a woman of 80 years or more with COVID-19, enrolled during active disease.

As DNA, the CDR3 is TGTGCCACCAACCCCCGTAGACAGGGTGTCTATGGCTACACCTTC. Translation: CATNPRRQGVYGYTF. V usage is TRBV6-6 and J usage is TRBJ1-2; 7 positions match TRBD1. J lost 4 bases, V lost 10 bases, and 15 bases had no gene match. Germline-derived CDR1 and CDR2 are MNHNY and SVGAGI (reference sequence). CDR3 length: 15 amino acids.